The 28 T cell receptor beta chains below were found in one sample sequenced in a study of identical twins. TCRdb itself ran the 5' RACE reads through MiXCR, one entry per CDR3 protein. The table has 410,000 or so distinct CDR3 sequences, less than 20% seen once. Material for sequencing was naive T cells sorted from blood. The receptors originated from a man aged 45-65 years in good health.

This clonotype occurred many times. The chain employs TRBV7-2 and TRBJ2-1; no clear D. Looked up from germline, CDR1 is SGHTA and CDR2 is FQGNSA. Trimming cost V 2 bases and J 4 bases, with 9 bases left between them. CDR3 length: 14 residues. This CDR3 is CASSLRGGYNEQFF. CDR3 bases: TGTGCCAGCAGCTTAAGAGGCGGATACAATGAGCAGTTCTTC.

The table lists this clonotype with a few counts. DNA for the CDR3: TGTGCCAGCAGACTTAGAGGGTTCCGGCGGGAGTTTAACGATGAGCAGTTCTTC. As protein: CASRLRGFRREFNDEQFF. V is TRBV7-8 and J is TRBJ2-1, with 7 bases identical to TRBD2. This CDR3 contains 18 residues. The V and J ends lost 6 bases and 8 bases, in that order; junction bases with no gene match: 22. Germline V gives CDR1 SGHVS, CDR2 FQNEAQ. The variable domain in full, completed from reference TRBV7-8 and TRBJ2-1, reads GAGVSQSPRYKVAKRGQDVALRCDPISGHVSLFWYQQALGQGPEFLTYFQNEAQLDKSGLPSDRFFAERPEGSVSTLKIQRTQQEDSAVYLCASRLRGFRREFNDEQFFGPGTRLTVL.

This sequence joins TRBV20-1 and TRBJ2-3; a possible D gene is TRBD1 (6 bases). Germline V CDR1 and CDR2: DFQATT, SNEGSKA (reference sequence). This CDR3 is 13 amino acids long. Trimming pared 6 bases from V and 0 bases from J, leaving 10 bases between. This CDR3 reads CSARQASTDTQYF. The CDR3 DNA reads as TGCAGTGCGCGACAGGCCAGCACAGATACGCAGTATTTT.

This clonotype was picked up a small number of times. This rearrangement joins TRBV10-3 to TRBJ2-7; D not certain. CDR3 length: 12 amino acids. The germline V and J ends were trimmed by 6 bases and 0 bases, with 6 bases remaining between them. Germline CDR1 reads ENHRY; CDR2 reads SYGVKD. The CDR3 nucleotides are TGTGCCATCAGCGGCCGCTCCTACGAGCAGTACTTC. This codes for CAISGRSYEQYF.

There are a few counts of this clonotype. This rearrangement joins TRBV30 to TRBJ1-1; no firm D call. The CDR3 is made up of 11 amino acids. Between the trimmed V and J ends, which lost 0 bases and 4 bases, there was a span of 3 bases. Germline V gene lookup returns CDR1 GTSNPN and CDR2 SVGIG (reference sequence). CDR3 sequence (DNA): TGTGCCTGGAGTGTAGGCACTGAAGCTTTCTTT. Translating gives CAWSVGTEAFF. Based on the CDR3 plus reference TRBV30 and TRBJ1-1, the full variable domain is SQTIHQWPATLVQPVGSPLSLECTVEGTSNPNLYWYRQAAGRGLQLLFYSVGIGQISSEVPQNLSASRPQDRQFILSSKKLLLSDSGFYLCAWSVGTEAFFGQGTRLTVV.

This clonotype turned up a few times. The chain recombines TRBV4-2 with TRBJ1-2; D not certain. The CDR3 covers 16 residues. The germline V gene encodes CDR1 LGHNA and CDR2 YNFKEQ. V was clipped by 2 bases and J by 0 bases, with 13 bases between them. The CDR3 DNA reads TGTGCCAGCAGCCAACTCCTAAATGTAGCTAACTATGGCTACACCTTC. Translated: CASSQLLNVANYGYTF.

At least ten counts were recorded for this clonotype. V and J are TRBV5-5 and TRBJ2-7; no clear D. Germline CDR1 and CDR2: SGHKS and YYEKEE (reference sequence). CDR3 length: 14 amino acids. The V end lost 5 bases, the J end lost 6 bases, and 18 bases lay between the germline ends. CDR3 region: CASRTPGAALEQYF. As DNA, the CDR3 is TGTGCCAGCAGGACACCGGGCGCTGCTCTCGAGCAGTACTTC.

V and J are TRBV20-1 and TRBJ2-7; no clear D. Germline V gene lookup returns CDR1 DFQATT and CDR2 SNEGSKA (reference sequence). The CDR3 is 11 residues long. Trimming took off 5 bases at V and 0 bases at J, with 5 bases between the two ends. The CDR3 sequence: CSAGLSYEQYF. CDR3 nucleotide sequence: TGCAGTGCTGGTCTCTCCTACGAGCAGTACTTC.

The chain couples TRBV20-1 to TRBJ2-5; D is undetermined. Per the germline V gene, CDR1 is DFQATT and CDR2 is SNEGSKA (reference sequence). Deletions cut 3 bases from V and 2 bases from J, with 16 bases between. The CDR3 length is 15 residues. The CDR3 here is CSASGATGIQETQYF. The CDR3 DNA reads TGCAGTGCTAGTGGCGCTACTGGTATTCAAGAGACCCAGTACTTC.

This clonotype was observed a few times. The rearrangement joins TRBV2 to TRBJ2-2, with 8 nucleotides matching TRBD2. The germline V gene has CDR1 SNHLY and CDR2 FYNNEI. The length of the CDR3 is 13 residues. V trimming: 7 bases; J trimming: 5 bases; junction bases outside the gene matches: 3. This chain's CDR3 is CASTGLATGELFF. The CDR3 region has the DNA TGTGCCAGCACCGGACTAGCTACCGGGGAGCTGTTTTTT. Based on the CDR3 plus reference TRBV2 and TRBJ2-2, the full variable domain is EPEVTQTPSHQVTQMGQEVILRCVPISNHLYFYWYRQILGQKVEFLVSFYNNEISEKSEIFDDQFSVERPDGSNFTLKIRSTKLEDSAMYFCASTGLATGELFFGEGSRLTVL.

This clonotype was counted many times. This rearrangement joins TRBV11-1 to TRBJ2-6; 8 positions agree with TRBD1. The CDR3 loop spans 18 amino acids. Per the germline V gene, CDR1 is SGHAT and CDR2 is FQDESV (reference sequence). J gave up 0 bases and V 5 bases, and 9 bases lay outside the gene matches. CDR3 loop: CASSATGDFYSGANVLTF. CDR3 nucleotides: TGTGCCAGCAGCGCGACAGGGGATTTCTACTCTGGGGCCAACGTCCTGACTTTC.

This chain connects TRBV14 to TRBJ1-6; a possible D gene is TRBD1 (5 bases). The CDR3 sequence is 13 residues long. CDR1 is SGHDN and CDR2 is FVKESK in the germline V gene. V lost 0 bases and J 9 bases, leaving 6 bases between the germline ends. The CDR3 here is CASSQDRASPLHF. The CDR3 DNA reads as TGTGCCAGCAGCCAAGACAGGGCTTCACCCCTCCACTTT.

The chain couples TRBV11-2 to TRBJ2-4; D may be TRBD1 (7 bases). The CDR3 runs 18 residues. Looked up from germline, CDR1 is SGHAT and CDR2 is FQNNGV. V was clipped by 6 bases and J by 0 bases, with 21 bases between them. The CDR3 here is CASSPRDRESIAKNIQYF. The CDR3 region has the DNA TGTGCCAGCAGTCCGCGGGACAGAGAGTCTATAGCCAAAAACATTCAGTACTTC.

The CDR3 bases are TGCGCCAGCATAGACGGAGGGGGTTTGAATGAGCAGTTCTTC. The encoded protein is CASIDGGGLNEQFF. The gene calls are TRBV5-1 and TRBJ2-1; D is possibly TRBD1 or TRBD2 (6 bases each). Germline CDR1 reads SGHRS; CDR2 reads YFSETQ. Trimming shortened V by 6 bases and J by 7 bases, and 17 bases separated the two germline ends. The CDR3 extends over 14 amino acids.

This clonotype has just a few counts. This sequence joins TRBV30 and TRBJ2-3; D possibly corresponds to TRBD2 (5 bases). The CDR3 loop spans 14 amino acids. Trimming removed 8 bases at V and 6 bases at J, with 21 bases between. The V gene's germline CDR1 is GTSNPN and CDR2 SVGIG (reference sequence). CDR3 coding DNA: TGTGCCGGAGGCGCGGGTCGACATGCGGATACGCAGTATTTT. Protein: CAGGAGRHADTQYF.

This chain joins TRBV4-2 and TRBJ2-7; 15 bases are shared with TRBD2. Germline V gene lookup returns CDR1 LGHNA and CDR2 YNFKEQ. V gave up 4 bases and J gave up 0 bases; unmatched junction bases: 7. CDR3 length: 18 residues. CDR3 nucleotides: TGTGCCAGCAGCCGCGGACTAGCGGGAGGGGACCACTCCTACGAGCAGTACTTC. Protein: CASSRGLAGGDHSYEQYF.

The chain uses TRBV29-1 and TRBJ1-1, with TRBD1 identical over 7 bases. CDR3 length: 13 amino acids. V gave up 5 bases and J gave up 4 bases; unmatched junction bases: 7. The germline V gene has CDR1 SQVTM and CDR2 ANQGSEA. The CDR3 region has the DNA TGCAGCGTTTCGGGACAGCTGGCCACTGAAGCTTTCTTT. Translating it yields CSVSGQLATEAFF.

V usage is TRBV7-2 and J usage is TRBJ1-2, with D perhaps matching TRBD1 (6 bases). With 1 base removed from V and 8 bases from J, the gap between germline ends came to 17 bases. This CDR3 spans 15 amino acids. Germline loops: CDR1 SGHTA, CDR2 FQGNSA. CDR3 sequence reads: CASSLEVRGSGGYTF. In nucleotides, the CDR3 is TGTGCCAGCAGCTTAGAGGTCAGGGGTAGTGGCGGCTACACCTTC.

This clonotype was observed once. This chain joins TRBV12-3 or TRBV12-4 and TRBJ2-2; unclear D gene. CDR3 length: 12 amino acids. The V and J ends lost 3 bases and 14 bases respectively, with 13 bases between them. The CDR3 region is CASSFRPKDLFF. The CDR3 region has the DNA TGTGCCAGCAGTTTTAGACCGAAGGATCTGTTTTTT.

This clonotype was seen repeatedly, ten times or more. The chain links TRBV7-6 to TRBJ2-2; D unresolved. The V gene lost 1 base and the J gene lost 3 bases, with 12 bases spanning the gap. The CDR3 covers 16 residues. Per the germline V gene, CDR1 is SGHVS and CDR2 is FNYEAQ. This CDR3 reads CASSLVTRSDTGELFF. The CDR3 DNA reads TGTGCCAGCAGCTTAGTCACTCGTTCCGACACCGGGGAGCTGTTTTTT.

This clonotype came up a few times. The chain combines TRBV19 with TRBJ1-1; D remains unclear. V lost 0 bases, J lost 6 bases, and 14 bases lay in between. The germline V gene encodes CDR1 LNHDA and CDR2 SQIVND (reference sequence). This CDR3 spans 15 amino acids. CDR3 amino acids: CASSIDLLASPEAFF. In nucleotides, the CDR3 is TGTGCCAGTAGTATAGACTTACTGGCCTCCCCTGAAGCTTTCTTT. The full variable domain, in which reference TRBV19 and TRBJ1-1 provide the parts outside the CDR3, is DGGITQSPKYLFRKEGQNVTLSCEQNLNHDAMYWYRQDPGQGLRLIYYSQIVNDFQKGDIAEGYSVSREKKESFPLTVTSAQKNPTAFYLCASSIDLLASPEAFFGQGTRLTVV.

The genes are TRBV12-3 or TRBV12-4 and TRBJ2-1, with 8 bases identical to TRBD1. V shed 6 bases, J shed 9 bases, and the junction held 10 bases outside the gene matches. The CDR3 is made up of 14 amino acids. CDR3 DNA sequence: TGTGCCAGCAGGATGGGCCCAGGGGGCCGTGAGCAGTTCTTC. It specifies CASRMGPGGREQFF.

The V gene is TRBV7-2, the J gene TRBJ2-3; D not certain. Trimming left V 2 bases short and J 2 bases short, with 14 bases between. The CDR3 sequence is 16 residues long. Germline CDR1 and CDR2: SGHTA and FQGNSA. The CDR3 bases are TGTGCCAGCAGCTTAATGGCCTCTTCCTACACAGATACGCAGTATTTT. This encodes CASSLMASSYTDTQYF.

V gene TRBV7-8 combines with J gene TRBJ2-2; D could derive from TRBD1 or TRBD2 (5 bases each). CDR3 length: 13 amino acids. Looked up from germline, CDR1 is SGHVS and CDR2 is FQNEAQ. Trimming removed 7 bases from V and 6 bases from J, with 12 bases in between. CDR3 bases: TGTGCCAGCACCCTCGAGGGGTCCGGGGAGCTGTTTTTT. It specifies CASTLEGSGELFF.

This clonotype was observed at least ten times. The gene calls are TRBV28 and TRBJ1-1; D possibly corresponds to TRBD1 (5 bases). V lost 2 bases, J lost 1 base, and 8 bases lay in between. CDR3 length: 14 residues. CDR1 MDHEN and CDR2 SYDVKM come from the germline V gene. The CDR3 loop reads CASSLGRANTEAFF. CDR3 nucleotides: TGTGCCAGCAGTTTAGGCAGGGCGAACACTGAAGCTTTCTTT.

The table lists this clonotype with a few counts. The rearrangement links TRBV5-1 to TRBJ2-1; unclear D gene. The germline CDR1 and CDR2 sequences are SGHRS and YFSETQ. This CDR3 has 15 amino acids. Trimming pared 0 bases from V and 4 bases from J, leaving 11 bases between. CDR3 amino acids: CASSLEGYFYNEQFF. CDR3 nucleotide sequence: TGCGCCAGCAGCTTGGAAGGATACTTTTACAATGAGCAGTTCTTC. The variable domain in full, with the rest retrieved from reference TRBV5-1 and TRBJ2-1, is KAGVTQTPRYLIKTRGQQVTLSCSPISGHRSVSWYQQTPGQGLQFLFEYFSETQRNKGNFPGRFSGRQFSNSRSEMNVSTLELGDSALYLCASSLEGYFYNEQFFGPGTRLTVL.

The sample holds a few counts of this clonotype. The chain employs TRBV28 and TRBJ2-7, with a possible D match to TRBD1 (6 bases). CDR3 size: 19 residues. V shed 4 bases and J shed 0 bases, with 25 bases lying between them. Germline V gene lookup returns CDR1 MDHEN and CDR2 SYDVKM. The CDR3 region is CASSSRHRVIRASSYEQYF. DNA of the CDR3: TGTGCCAGCAGTTCGCGTCACAGGGTTATCAGGGCGAGCTCCTACGAGCAGTACTTC.

This clonotype has more than one count but fewer than ten. The chain recombines TRBV25-1 with TRBJ2-3; D is undetermined. Germline CDR1 and CDR2: MGHDK and SYGVNS. There are 15 residues in the CDR3. The V and J ends lost 7 bases and 2 bases respectively, with 16 bases between them. The CDR3 is CASMPSRSPTDTQYF. In DNA form, the CDR3 reads TGTGCCAGCATGCCCTCCCGGTCCCCCACAGATACGCAGTATTTT. The whole variable domain, remainder taken from reference TRBV25-1 and TRBJ2-3, is EADIYQTPRYLVIGTGKKITLECSQTMGHDKMYWYQQDPGMELHLIHYSYGVNSTEKGDLSSESTVSRIRTEHFPLTLESARPSHTSQYLCASMPSRSPTDTQYFGPGTRLTVL.